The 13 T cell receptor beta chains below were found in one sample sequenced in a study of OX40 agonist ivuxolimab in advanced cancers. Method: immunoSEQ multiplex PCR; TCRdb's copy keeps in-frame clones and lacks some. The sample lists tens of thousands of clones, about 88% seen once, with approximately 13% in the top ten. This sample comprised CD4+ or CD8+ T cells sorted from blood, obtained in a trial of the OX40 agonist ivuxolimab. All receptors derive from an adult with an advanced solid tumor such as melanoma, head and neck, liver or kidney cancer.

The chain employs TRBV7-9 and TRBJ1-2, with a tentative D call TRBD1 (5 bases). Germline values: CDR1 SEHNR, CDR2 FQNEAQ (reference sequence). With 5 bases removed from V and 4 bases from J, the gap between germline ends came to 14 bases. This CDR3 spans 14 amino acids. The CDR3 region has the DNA TGTGCCAGCAGCCAAAGTGGACACGGCTATGGCTACACCTTC. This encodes CASSQSGHGYGYTF.

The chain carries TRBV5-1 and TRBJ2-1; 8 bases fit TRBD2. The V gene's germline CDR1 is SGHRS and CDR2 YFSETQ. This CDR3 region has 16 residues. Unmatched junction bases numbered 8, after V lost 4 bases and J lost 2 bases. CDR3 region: CASSHGLAAPYNEQFF. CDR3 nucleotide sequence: TGCGCCAGCAGCCACGGACTAGCTGCTCCCTACAATGAGCAGTTCTTC.

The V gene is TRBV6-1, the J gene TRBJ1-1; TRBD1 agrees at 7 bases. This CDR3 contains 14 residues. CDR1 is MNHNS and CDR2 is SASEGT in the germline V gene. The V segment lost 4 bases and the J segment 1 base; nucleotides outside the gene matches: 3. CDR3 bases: TGTGCCAGCAGTGGAGGGGGCGCGAACACTGAAGCTTTCTTT. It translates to CASSGGGANTEAFF.

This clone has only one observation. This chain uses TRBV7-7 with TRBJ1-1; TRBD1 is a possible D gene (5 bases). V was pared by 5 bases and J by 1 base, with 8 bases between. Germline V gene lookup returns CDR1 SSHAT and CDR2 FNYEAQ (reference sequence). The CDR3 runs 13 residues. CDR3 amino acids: CASSQGPNTEAFF. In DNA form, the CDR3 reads TGTGCCAGCAGCCAGGGCCCGAACACTGAAGCTTTCTTT. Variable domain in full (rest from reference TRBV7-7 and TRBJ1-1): GAGVSQSPRYKVTKRGQDVTLRCDPISSHATLYWYQQALGQGPEFLTYFNYEAQPDKSGLPSDRFSAERPEGSISTLTIQRTEQRDSAMYRCASSQGPNTEAFFGQGTRLTVV.

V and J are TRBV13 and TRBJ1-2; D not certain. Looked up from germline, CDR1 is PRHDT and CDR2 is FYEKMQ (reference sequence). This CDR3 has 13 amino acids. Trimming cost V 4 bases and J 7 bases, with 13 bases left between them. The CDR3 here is CASSWSSLAGYTF. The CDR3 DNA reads TGTGCCAGCAGCTGGTCCAGCCTCGCTGGCTACACCTTC.

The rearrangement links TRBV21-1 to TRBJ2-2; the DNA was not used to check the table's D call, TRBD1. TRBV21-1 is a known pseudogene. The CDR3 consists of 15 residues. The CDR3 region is CASSKAGGQAGELFF. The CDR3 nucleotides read TGTGCCAGCAGCAAGGCGGGCGGACAGGCCGGGGAGCTGTTTTTT.

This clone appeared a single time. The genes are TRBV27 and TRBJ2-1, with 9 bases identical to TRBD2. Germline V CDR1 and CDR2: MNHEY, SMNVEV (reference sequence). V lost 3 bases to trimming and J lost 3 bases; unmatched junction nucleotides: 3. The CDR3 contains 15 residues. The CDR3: CASSLATSGYNEQFF. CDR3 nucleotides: TGTGCCAGCAGTTTGGCGACTAGCGGCTACAATGAGCAGTTCTTC.

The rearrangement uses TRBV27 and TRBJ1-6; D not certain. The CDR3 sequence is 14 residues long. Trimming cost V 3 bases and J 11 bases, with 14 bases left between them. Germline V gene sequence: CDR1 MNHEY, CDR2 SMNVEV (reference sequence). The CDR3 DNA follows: TGTGCCAGCAGTTTCAAGGGAGCTTCGCCACCCCTCCACTTT. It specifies CASSFKGASPPLHF.

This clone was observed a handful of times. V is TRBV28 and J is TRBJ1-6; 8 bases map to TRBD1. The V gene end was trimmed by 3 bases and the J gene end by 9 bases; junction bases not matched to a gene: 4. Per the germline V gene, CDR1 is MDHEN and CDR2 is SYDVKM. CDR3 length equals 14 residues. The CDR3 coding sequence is TGTGCCAGCAGTTTGGGACAGGCCGGTTCACCCCTCCACTTT. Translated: CASSLGQAGSPLHF.

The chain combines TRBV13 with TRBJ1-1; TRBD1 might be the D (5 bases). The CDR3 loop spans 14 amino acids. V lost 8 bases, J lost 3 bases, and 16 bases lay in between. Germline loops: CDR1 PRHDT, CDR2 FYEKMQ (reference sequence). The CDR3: CASEGDLLDTEAFF. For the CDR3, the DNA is TGTGCCAGCGAAGGGGACCTTTTGGACACTGAAGCTTTCTTT.

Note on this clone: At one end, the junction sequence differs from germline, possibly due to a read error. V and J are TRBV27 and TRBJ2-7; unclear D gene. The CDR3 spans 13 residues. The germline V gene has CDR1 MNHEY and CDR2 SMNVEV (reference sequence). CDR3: CASSLWSSSEQYF. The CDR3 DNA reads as TGTGCCAGCAGTTTATGGAGCTCCTCCGAGCAGTACTTC.

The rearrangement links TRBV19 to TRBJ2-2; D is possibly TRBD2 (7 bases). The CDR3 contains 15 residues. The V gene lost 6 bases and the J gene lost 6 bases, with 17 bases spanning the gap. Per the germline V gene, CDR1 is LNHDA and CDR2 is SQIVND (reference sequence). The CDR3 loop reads CASRPFGGAAGELFF. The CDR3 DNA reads TGTGCCAGTAGACCTTTTGGGGGGGCGGCCGGGGAGCTGTTTTTT.

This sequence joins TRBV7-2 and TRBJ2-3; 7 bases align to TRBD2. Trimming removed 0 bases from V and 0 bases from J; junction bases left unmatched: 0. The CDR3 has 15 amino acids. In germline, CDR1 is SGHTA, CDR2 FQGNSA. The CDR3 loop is CASSLAGGSTDTQYF. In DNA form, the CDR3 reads TGTGCCAGCAGCTTAGCGGGAGGGAGCACAGATACGCAGTATTTT. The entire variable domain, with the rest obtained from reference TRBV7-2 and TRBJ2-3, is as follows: GAGVSQSPSNKVTEKGKDVELRCDPISGHTALYWYRQSLGQGLEFLIYFQGNSAPDKSGLPSDRFSAERTGGSVSTLTIQRTQQEDSAVYLCASSLAGGSTDTQYFGPGTRLTVL.